The clone carrying this TCR beta chain was counted only a few times. This sample was taken from a study of Graves' ophthalmopathy and Graves' hyperthyroidism. RNA served as the template for amplifying TCR beta CDR3 regions. First-round RT-PCR relied on HTBI primers, and a second-round multiplex PCR came next. TCRdb recomputed calls from the multiplex PCR reads with MiXCR, one row per CDR3 protein. The table has about 210,000 distinct CDR3 sequences, just under 30% seen once. The CDR3 length is 14 residues. Germline V lookup: CDR1 MNHEY, CDR2 SVGEGT. V was pared by 6 bases and J by 7 bases, with 6 bases of the junction left unmatched.

The chain uses TRBV6-2 or TRBV6-3 and TRBJ1-5, with 10 bases fitting TRBD1. The receptor was derived from a man aged 50 to 60 with Graves' ophthalmopathy. Sequencing used peripheral blood. CDR3: CASSPGQGGQPQHF. Written as DNA, the CDR3 is TGTGCCAGCAGCCCTGGACAGGGGGGCCAGCCCCAGCATTTT.